This entry lists 24 T cell receptor beta chains sequenced from one sample in a study of CD8 T cells in ankylosing spondylitis. Using its own MiXCR run on the 5' RACE reads, TCRdb lists one record per CDR3 protein. The sample gives more than 300,000 distinct CDR3 sequences, roughly 10% of which show up once; roughly 9% is in the top ten. The sample consisted of blood, either unsorted or a sorted T cell fraction (not recorded which). The receptors were gathered from a female donor with ankylosing spondylitis or in good health (not recorded which).

This clonotype was found a few times. The chain employs TRBV7-9 and TRBJ2-7, with D possibly being TRBD1 or TRBD2 (5 bases each). The CDR3 runs to 14 residues. Germline V gives CDR1 SEHNR, CDR2 FQNEAQ (reference sequence). The ends were cut back, 5 bases at V and 1 base at J, with 12 bases in the middle. CDR3 sequence (DNA): TGTGCCAGCAGCCCCCGGGGCGAGTCCTACGAGCAGTACTTC. Its protein is CASSPRGESYEQYF.

Notes on this clonotype: One base away lies a much larger clone, so this may be a sequencing read error. Here the CDR3 omits its conserved ending phenylalanine or tryptophan, so a read error is the likely source. The rearrangement joins TRBV5-1 to TRBJ2-7; maybe TRBD2 (5 bases). V lost 5 bases and J lost 4, with 13 bases in between. The CDR3 sequence is 13 residues long. Germline CDR1 SGHRS, CDR2 YFSETQ. DNA for the CDR3: TGCGCCAGCAGGTCGGACTGGGGTTACGAGCAGTACTAC. Translating it yields CASRSDWGYEQYY.

The gene calls are TRBV28 and TRBJ2-7, with TRBD1 identical over 7 bases. The CDR3 sequence is 14 residues long. Unmatched junction bases numbered 9, after V lost 7 bases and J lost 3 bases. Germline CDR1 and CDR2: MDHEN and SYDVKM. As DNA, the CDR3 is TGTGCCAGCACCTCGCGACAGGGAAACTACGAGCAGTACTTC. This translates into CASTSRQGNYEQYF. The entire variable domain, with the rest obtained from reference TRBV28 and TRBJ2-7, is as follows: DVKVTQSSRYLVKRTGEKVFLECVQDMDHENMFWYRQDPGLGLRLIYFSYDVKMKEKGDIPEGYSVSREKKERFSLILESASTNQTSMYLCASTSRQGNYEQYFGPGTRLTVT.

In this sample, this clonotype turned up many times. The chain joins TRBV20-1 to TRBJ2-3, with 7 bases lining up with TRBD1. The trim removed 0 bases at V and 2 bases at J, leaving 5 bases unmatched. CDR3 length: 15 amino acids. Germline lookup yields CDR1 DFQATT and CDR2 SNEGSKA (reference sequence). The CDR3: CSARDLGQVTDTQYF. The CDR3 DNA is TGCAGTGCTAGAGATCTAGGACAGGTCACAGATACGCAGTATTTT.

This clonotype was seen many times. The rearrangement links TRBV28 to TRBJ1-5, with 9 bases identical to TRBD1. This CDR3 is 13 amino acids long. The trim removed 10 bases at V and 5 bases at J, leaving 6 bases unmatched. In germline, CDR1 is MDHEN, CDR2 SYDVKM. The CDR3 nucleotides are TGTGCCACCCTAGACAGGGGGTATCAGCCCCAGCATTTT. Translated: CATLDRGYQPQHF.

This clonotype was recorded at least ten times. V is TRBV20-1 and J is TRBJ2-3; D gene unclear. This CDR3 is built from 13 residues. Germline V gives CDR1 DFQATT, CDR2 SNEGSKA (reference sequence). The V end lost 6 bases, the J end lost 3 bases, and 13 bases lay between the germline ends. This CDR3 reads CSAPVVRTDTQYF. The CDR3 DNA sequence: TGCAGTGCCCCGGTGGTACGGACAGATACGCAGTATTTT.

This clonotype was seen at least ten times. This chain connects TRBV15 to TRBJ2-7; D remains ambiguous. V lost 5 bases and J 1 base, leaving 15 bases between the germline ends. There are 15 residues in the CDR3. CDR1 is LNHNV, CDR2 YYDKDF, per germline (reference sequence). Here the CDR3 DNA reads TGTGCCACCAGCCGTAATTTTCCTGTTTCCTACGAGCAGTACTTC. Residues: CATSRNFPVSYEQYF.

This clonotype has ten or more counts. V usage is TRBV7-8 and J usage is TRBJ1-5; possible D gene TRBD1, 5 bases. CDR3 length: 15 residues. Looked up from germline, CDR1 is SGHVS and CDR2 is FQNEAQ. V lost 4 bases and J 1 base, leaving 11 bases between the germline ends. CDR3 sequence reads: CASSSQTASNQPQHF. CDR3 bases: TGTGCCAGCAGCTCACAGACAGCAAGCAATCAGCCCCAGCATTTT. The full variable domain, in which reference TRBV7-8 and TRBJ1-5 provide the parts outside the CDR3, is GAGVSQSPRYKVAKRGQDVALRCDPISGHVSLFWYQQALGQGPEFLTYFQNEAQLDKSGLPSDRFFAERPEGSVSTLKIQRTQQEDSAVYLCASSSQTASNQPQHFGDGTRLSIL.

This clonotype was detected many times. The genes are TRBV3-1 and TRBJ1-3; no firm D call. The V gene lost 4 bases and the J gene lost 0 bases, with 10 bases spanning the gap. This CDR3 has 15 residues. Germline V lookup: CDR1 LGHDT, CDR2 YNNKEL (reference sequence). The chain's CDR3 is CASSLALGSGNTIYF. CDR3 DNA: TGTGCCAGCAGCCTGGCACTTGGCTCTGGAAACACCATATATTTT.

About this clonotype itself: A much larger clone differs from this one at a single base, so this may be a read error. This rearrangement joins TRBV15 to TRBJ2-7; D is unresolved. V was trimmed by 7 bases and J by 6 bases, leaving 16 bases between them. Germline CDR1 reads LNHNV; CDR2 reads YYDKDF (reference sequence). The CDR3 loop spans 13 amino acids. DNA of the CDR3: TGTGCCACCAACTACCGAGTGTGGGGCGAGCAGTACTTC. The encoded protein is CATNYRVWGEQYF.

This clonotype has ten or more counts. The chain employs TRBV20-1 and TRBJ2-7; unclear D gene. Germline loops: CDR1 DFQATT, CDR2 SNEGSKA (reference sequence). Between the trimmed V and J ends, which lost 6 bases and 3 bases, there was a span of 12 bases. The CDR3 runs to 12 residues. The CDR3 DNA is TGCAGTGCACCGGACGGAGACTACGAGCAGTACTTC. This gives the protein CSAPDGDYEQYF.

With regard to this clonotype: A junction end diverges from the germline sequence, so it may reflect a read error. This chain's CDR3 is CASSQSRLLIF. CDR3 DNA: TGTGCCAGCAGCCAAAGTCGTCTTCTAATCTTT. The chain employs TRBV14 and TRBJ1-1, with D hard to call. This CDR3 region has 11 residues. CDR1 is SGHDN, CDR2 FVKESK, per germline.

This chain joins TRBV9 and TRBJ1-1; 11 bases fit TRBD1. In germline, CDR1 is SGDLS, CDR2 YYNGEE. The V and J ends lost 4 bases and 5 bases, in that order; junction bases with no gene match: 10. This CDR3 has 16 amino acids. This CDR3 is CASSPRGTGGWTEAFF. The CDR3, as DNA: TGTGCCAGCAGCCCGCGGGGGACAGGGGGTTGGACTGAAGCTTTCTTT.

In this sample, this clonotype turned up many times. The gene calls are TRBV12-3 or TRBV12-4 and TRBJ2-4; D gene unclear. V was shortened by 0 bases and J by 5 bases, with 17 bases between the two germline ends. The CDR3 runs 17 residues. In DNA, the CDR3 is TGTGCCAGCAGTTTAGCGCCTAGGCACAGAGGTGAAAACATTCAGTACTTC. This encodes CASSLAPRHRGENIQYF.

The genes are TRBV7-9 and TRBJ2-1; D is possibly TRBD1 or TRBD2 (5 bases each). Between the trimmed V and J ends, which lost 4 bases and 7 bases, there was a span of 17 bases. The CDR3 extends over 15 amino acids. The germline V gene has CDR1 SEHNR and CDR2 FQNEAQ (reference sequence). The CDR3 spells CASSSNCGGTNEQFF. The CDR3 DNA follows: TGTGCCAGCAGCTCCAACTGTGGGGGAACAAATGAGCAGTTCTTC.

This clonotype has only a few counts. The chain links TRBV3-1 to TRBJ1-4; D is unresolved. Per germline, CDR1 LGHDT and CDR2 YNNKEL (reference sequence). The CDR3 is 15 amino acids. V shed 1 base and J shed 6 bases, with 12 bases lying between them. The CDR3 region is CASSQGSAAYEKLFF. CDR3 in DNA: TGTGCCAGCAGCCAAGGGTCGGCAGCCTATGAAAAACTGTTTTTT.

The chain recombines TRBV28 with TRBJ1-3, with 7 bases fitting TRBD1. V lost 6 bases, J lost 4 bases, and 9 bases stayed unmatched. The CDR3 has 15 amino acids. Germline CDR1 and CDR2: MDHEN and SYDVKM. The chain's CDR3 is CASRRNRGTGNTIYF. CDR3 sequence (DNA): TGTGCCAGCAGGCGAAACAGGGGCACGGGAAACACCATATATTTT.

The chain employs TRBV5-6 and TRBJ2-2, with 8 bases aligning to TRBD1. CDR1 and CDR2 (germline): SGHDT, YYEEEE. V dropped 4 bases and J dropped 4; count of bases not matched to a gene: 9. The CDR3 loop spans 16 amino acids. The DNA of the CDR3 is TGTGCCAGCAGCAAGGGGACAGGCCCTCTCACCGGGGAGCTGTTTTTT. This encodes CASSKGTGPLTGELFF.

This clonotype was observed at least ten times. The rearrangement joins TRBV10-3 to TRBJ2-2, with 8 bases that match TRBD1. Germline V gene sequence: CDR1 ENHRY, CDR2 SYGVKD. The CDR3 contains 14 residues. J gave up 3 bases and V 10 bases, and 7 bases lay outside the gene matches. In DNA form, the CDR3 reads TGTGCCACGAAGCAGACAGGGGACACCGGGGAGCTGTTTTTT. Its translation: CATKQTGDTGELFF.

This CDR3 reads CASSLTGDTYEQYF. In DNA form, the CDR3 reads TGCGCCAGCAGTTTGACAGGGGACACCTACGAGCAGTACTTC. The V and J genes are TRBV5-1 and TRBJ2-7, with 8 bases that match TRBD1. The length of the CDR3 is 14 residues. Germline V gene sequence: CDR1 SGHRS, CDR2 YFSETQ. The V gene end was trimmed by 5 bases and the J gene end by 2 bases; junction bases not matched to a gene: 6.

The chain links TRBV28 to TRBJ2-5; a possible D gene is TRBD2 (7 bases). Germline V gene data show CDR1 as MDHEN and CDR2 as SYDVKM. CDR3 length: 14 amino acids. V lost 4 bases and J 5 bases, leaving 14 bases between the germline ends. CDR3 sequence: CASSWRGPSETQYF. The CDR3 DNA sequence: TGTGCCAGCAGTTGGCGGGGGCCCTCGGAGACCCAGTACTTC.

This clonotype was seen many times. The genes are TRBV20-1 and TRBJ2-6; D is unresolved. The V end lost 8 bases, the J end lost 0 bases, and 11 bases lay between the germline ends. Germline CDR1 DFQATT, CDR2 SNEGSKA (reference sequence). The CDR3 runs to 14 residues. The CDR3 DNA reads TGCAGTTCTCGGCCCCCCTCTGGGGCCAACGTCCTGACTTTC. This encodes CSSRPPSGANVLTF.

Regarding this clonotype: Because it lacks the conserved phenylalanine or tryptophan at the end, this CDR3 is likely a read error. The CDR3 loop reads CSARDSELGGYGSYEQYS. The CDR3 DNA reads as TGCAGTGCTAGAGATTCCGAACTAGGGGGGTATGGCTCCTACGAACAGTACTCC. This chain connects TRBV20-1 to TRBJ2-7, with D perhaps matching TRBD1 or TRBD2 (6 bases each). The CDR3 is 18 residues long. Per germline, CDR1 DFQATT and CDR2 SNEGSKA (reference sequence).

Of note for this clonotype: With a much larger clone just one base away, this may be a read error. CDR3 nucleotides: TGTGCCAGCAGTCCCGCCGGGACAGGGGGCTACGAGGAGTACTTC. Amino acid sequence: CASSPAGTGGYEEYF. The V call is TRBV12-3 or TRBV12-4, the J call TRBJ2-7; 12 bases match TRBD1. CDR3 size: 15 residues.